This T cell receptor beta chain was retrieved from a study of blood T cell repertoires in COVID-19. The CDR3 sequence is 14 residues long. With 9 bases clipped from V and 4 bases from J, the junction kept 5 bases outside the gene matches. Looked up from germline, CDR1 is LNHDA and CDR2 is SQIVND (reference sequence). The table came from immunoSEQ multiplex PCR; TCRdb's copy has only in-frame clones and leaves some out. The table lists approximately 260,000 clones, approximately 80% of them singletons. What was sequenced was peripheral blood. The chain carries TRBV19 and TRBJ2-1, with 11 bases fitting TRBD1. The clonotype comes from a woman aged 80 or over with active or convalescent COVID-19. CDR3 in amino acids: CASHRDRGYNEQFF. CDR3 bases: TGTGCCAGCCACCGGGACAGGGGGTACAATGAGCAGTTCTTC.